Listed below are T cell receptor beta chains from one sample, sequenced in a study of identical twins. TCRdb independently ran MiXCR on the 5' RACE reads; one entry per CDR3 protein. The table records about 890,000 distinct CDR3 sequences, approximately 13% of them present only once. This sample also appeared in a second study, on yellow fever vaccine responses in identical twins.

The specimen sequenced was PBMCs. The receptors come from a woman aged 18-29 years in good health. CDR3s include the opening cysteine and the closing phenylalanine or tryptophan. D genes are given only for firm matches. Rows may omit the clone size; those that give it use once, few, many or a size class.

j_gene,v_gene,abundance,d_gene,CDR3nt,CDR3aa
TRBJ2-3,TRBV12-3/TRBV12-4,NA,TRBD2,TGTGCCAGCAGTGCCCTGACTAGCGGGGGCACAGATACGCAGTATTTT,CASSALTSGGTDTQYF
TRBJ2-2,TRBV5-1,many,NA,TGCGCCAGCAGCTTGGGGGCAAGTAACACCGGGGAGCTGTTTTTT,CASSLGASNTGELFF
TRBJ2-4,TRBV25-1,NA,NA,TGTGCCAGCAGTGATGACCGGCAGGGTTCACAGAGGGACATTCAGTACTTC,CASSDDRQGSQRDIQYF
TRBJ2-2,TRBV2,NA,NA,TGTGCCTGCAGTTTGAGAGGGGGCGCGGGATCGTGGACCGGGGAGCTGTTTTTT,CACSLRGGAGSWTGELFF
TRBJ1-2,TRBV18,NA,TRBD1,TGTGCCAGCTCCCAGGGACAGTCCAGAGATGGCTACACCTTC,CASSQGQSRDGYTF
TRBJ2-7,TRBV7-8,NA,TRBD1,TGTGCCAGCAGCAACCGGGGCCACACAGGGGACTACGAGCAGTACTTC,CASSNRGHTGDYEQYF
TRBJ2-1,TRBV18,few,TRBD1,TGTGCCAGCTCCCCCGGGACAGGGATTGCTAATGAGCAGTTCTTC,CASSPGTGIANEQFF
TRBJ2-7,TRBV5-1,NA,TRBD2,TGCGCCAGCAGCTTGGGGGTTCCGGGAGGGAACTACGAGCAGTACTTC,CASSLGVPGGNYEQYF
TRBJ2-2,TRBV21-1,few,NA,TGTGCCAGCAGCAAAGATTCGGGGCAGAACACCGGGGAGCTGTTTTTT,CASSKDSGQNTGELFF
TRBJ2-1,TRBV18,few,TRBD2,TGTGCCAGCTCACCCATTCCGGGAGGGCTGCCCAATGAGCAGTTCTTC,CASSPIPGGLPNEQFF
TRBJ2-2,TRBV5-6,NA,TRBD1,TGTGCCAGCAGCTGGACAGGCCCGGGCGGGGAGCTGTTTTTT,CASSWTGPGGELFF
TRBJ2-1,TRBV2,NA,TRBD2,TGTGCCAGCAGACCCTGGACTAGCGGGGGGTCCAATGAGCAGTTCTTC,CASRPWTSGGSNEQFF
TRBJ1-5,TRBV11-2,many,NA,TGTGCCAGCAGCTTAGGACGGGGTGGGGAGCCCCAGCATTTT,CASSLGRGGEPQHF
TRBJ2-2,TRBV6-1,few,NA,TGTGCCAGCAGTGGGTCCAGCTCGAACACCGGGGAGCTGTTTTTT,CASSGSSSNTGELFF
TRBJ2-1,TRBV20-1,NA,TRBD2,TGCAGTGCTAGAGTGGGACTAGCGGGAGGTCTTCACTCCTACAATGAGCAGTTCTTC,CSARVGLAGGLHSYNEQFF
TRBJ2-3,TRBV10-3,many,NA,TGTGCCATCAGTGAGTCGGTGGGCACAGATACGCAGTATTTT,CAISESVGTDTQYF
TRBJ2-1,TRBV6-5,NA,NA,TGTGCCAGCAGTTACTCGAGCAGCCACAATGAGCAGTTCTTC,CASSYSSSHNEQFF
TRBJ2-3,TRBV12-3/TRBV12-4,many,TRBD2,TGTGCCAGCAGTTTTCCCGGGACTAGCGGCGATACGCAGTATTTT,CASSFPGTSGDTQYF
TRBJ2-1,TRBV7-9,NA,TRBD1,TGTGCCAGCAGCTTACAGGGGGTCCAAACCTACAATGAGCAGTTCTTC,CASSLQGVQTYNEQFF
TRBJ2-5,TRBV5-1,many,NA,TGCGCCAGCAGCTTGGGCACGACCCAAGAGACCCAGTACTTC,CASSLGTTQETQYF
TRBJ2-7,TRBV9,few,TRBD2,TGTGCCAGCAGCGTAGCACCCACTTCGACTAGCGGGAGGGCGGAGCAGTACTTC,CASSVAPTSTSGRAEQYF
TRBJ1-1,TRBV7-9,NA,TRBD1,TGTGCCAGCAGGGGACAGGAGGCAGGCACTGAAGCTTTCTTT,CASRGQEAGTEAFF
TRBJ2-5,TRBV7-9,NA,TRBD2,TGTGCCAGCTCCGGGACTAGTGGCTGGGAGACCCAGTACTTC,CASSGTSGWETQYF
TRBJ2-4,TRBV12-3/TRBV12-4,NA,TRBD1,TGTGCCAGCAGTTTAGGTGGAGGGGGACAGGAGCTGTTC,CASSLGGGGQELF
TRBJ2-7,TRBV3-1,few,TRBD2,TGTGCCAGCAGCCAAGATTCGATTTCCAGCGGGGGGGAGCAGTACTTC,CASSQDSISSGGEQYF
TRBJ2-3,TRBV29-1,NA,NA,TGCAGCGTTGCGGCCGATACGCAGTATTTT,CSVAADTQYF
TRBJ1-2,TRBV5-1,many,NA,TGCGCCAGCACCGCTCAGAGTCGGACCTCCCTCTATGGCTACACCTTC,CASTAQSRTSLYGYTF
TRBJ2-5,TRBV4-2,NA,TRBD1,TGTGCCAGCAGCCGGACCGACAGGGGCGAAGAGACCCAGTACTTC,CASSRTDRGEETQYF
TRBJ2-1,TRBV20-1,few,TRBD2,TGCAGTGCTAGAGGCCTAGCGGGGCCTTACAATGAGCAGTTCTTC,CSARGLAGPYNEQFF
TRBJ1-5,TRBV27,NA,TRBD1,TGTGCCAGCGCCTCACAGGGGTCCCGACAGCCCCAGCATTTT,CASASQGSRQPQHF
TRBJ2-2,TRBV12-3/TRBV12-4,NA,TRBD1,TGTGCCAGCAGAACCGGACAGGGAATGGGGGAGCTGTTTTTT,CASRTGQGMGELFF
TRBJ1-5,TRBV28,many,TRBD1,TGTGCCAGCAGTTTACCGACAGGGAATGGTCAGCCCCAGCATTTT,CASSLPTGNGQPQHF
TRBJ1-5,TRBV2,NA,TRBD1,TGTGCCAGCAGCGGACAGGGGTGGGATCAGCCCCAGCATTTT,CASSGQGWDQPQHF
TRBJ1-2,TRBV25-1,few,NA,TGTGCCAGCACCGCGGGTCGAGAGGGGTTCTATGGCTACACCTTC,CASTAGREGFYGYTF
TRBJ2-2,TRBV20-1,NA,NA,TGCAGTGCTAGAGATCCCAGGACTAACACCGGGGAGCTGTTTTTT,CSARDPRTNTGELFF
TRBJ2-1,TRBV21-1,few,NA,TGTGCCAGCAGCAAAACAGGGGGGCCCTCCTACAATGAGCAGTTCTTC,CASSKTGGPSYNEQFF
TRBJ2-7,TRBV6-1,NA,TRBD1,TGTGCCAGCAGTCAACAGGGGTCCGAGCAGTACTTC,CASSQQGSEQYF
TRBJ2-5,TRBV18,few,NA,TGTGCCAGCTCGTCCAGCCGGGCTCACAAAGAGACCCAGTACTTC,CASSSSRAHKETQYF
TRBJ1-1,TRBV4-1,many,NA,TGCGCCAGCAGCCAAGCCGGACACAAACTAAACACTGAAGCTTTCTTT,CASSQAGHKLNTEAFF
TRBJ1-3,TRBV12-3/TRBV12-4,NA,NA,TGTGCCAGCAGTTTAGGGGGCTCTACTGGAAACACCATATATTTT,CASSLGGSTGNTIYF